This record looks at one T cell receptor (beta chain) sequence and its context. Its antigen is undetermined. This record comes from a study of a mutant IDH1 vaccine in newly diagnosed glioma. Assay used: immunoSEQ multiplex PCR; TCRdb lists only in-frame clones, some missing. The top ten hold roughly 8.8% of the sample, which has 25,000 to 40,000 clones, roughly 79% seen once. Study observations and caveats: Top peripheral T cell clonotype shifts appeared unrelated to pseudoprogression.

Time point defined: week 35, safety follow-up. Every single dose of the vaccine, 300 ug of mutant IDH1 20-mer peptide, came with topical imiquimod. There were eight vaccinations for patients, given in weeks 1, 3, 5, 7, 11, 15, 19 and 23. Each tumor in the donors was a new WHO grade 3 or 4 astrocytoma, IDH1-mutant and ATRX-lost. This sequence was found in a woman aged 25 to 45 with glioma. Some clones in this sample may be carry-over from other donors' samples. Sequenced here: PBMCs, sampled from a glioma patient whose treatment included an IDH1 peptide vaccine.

The CDR3 DNA reads TGTGCTAGTGGTTTTACGGACAGAACTTACTACGAGCAGTACTTC. As protein: CASGFTDRTYYEQYF. J is TRBJ2-7 and V is TRBV12-5; TRBD1 might be the D (6 bases). Germline V lookup: CDR1 LGHNT, CDR2 FRNRAP. Trimming took 3 bases from V and 3 from J, leaving 15 bases between them. The CDR3 contains 15 residues. Full variable domain (missing parts from reference TRBV12-5 and TRBJ2-7): DARVTQTPRHKVTEMGQEVTMRCQPILGHNTVFWYRQTMMQGLELLAYFRNRAPLDDSGMPKDRFSAEMPDATLATLKIQPSEPRDSAVYFCASGFTDRTYYEQYFGPGTRLTVT.